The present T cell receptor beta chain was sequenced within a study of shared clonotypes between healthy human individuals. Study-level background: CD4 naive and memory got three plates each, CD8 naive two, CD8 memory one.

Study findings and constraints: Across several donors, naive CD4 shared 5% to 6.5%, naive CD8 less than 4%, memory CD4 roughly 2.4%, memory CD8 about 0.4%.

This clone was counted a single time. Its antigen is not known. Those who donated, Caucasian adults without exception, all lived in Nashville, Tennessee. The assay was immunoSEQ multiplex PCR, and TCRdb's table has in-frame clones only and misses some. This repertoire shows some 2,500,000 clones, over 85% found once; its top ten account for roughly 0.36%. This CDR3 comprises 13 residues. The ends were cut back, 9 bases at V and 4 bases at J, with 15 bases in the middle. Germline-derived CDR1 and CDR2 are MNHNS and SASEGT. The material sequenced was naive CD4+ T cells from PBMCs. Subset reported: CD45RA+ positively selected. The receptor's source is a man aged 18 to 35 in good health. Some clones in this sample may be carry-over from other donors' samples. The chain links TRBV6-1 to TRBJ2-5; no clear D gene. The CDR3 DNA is TGTGCCAGTGCAAGCAACGCACTAGAGACCCAGTACTTC. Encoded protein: CASASNALETQYF.